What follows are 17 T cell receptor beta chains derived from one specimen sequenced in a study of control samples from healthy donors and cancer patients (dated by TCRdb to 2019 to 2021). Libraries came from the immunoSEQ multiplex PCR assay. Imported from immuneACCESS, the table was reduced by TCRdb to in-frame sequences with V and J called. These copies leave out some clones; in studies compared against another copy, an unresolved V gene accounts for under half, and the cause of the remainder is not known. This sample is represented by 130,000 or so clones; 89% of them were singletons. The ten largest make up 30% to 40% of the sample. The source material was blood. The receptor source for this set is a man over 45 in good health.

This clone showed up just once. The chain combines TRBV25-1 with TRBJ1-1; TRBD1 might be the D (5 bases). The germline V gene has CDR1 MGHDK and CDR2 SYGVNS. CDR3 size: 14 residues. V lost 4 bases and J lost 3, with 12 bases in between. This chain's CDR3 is CASSAGGMDTEAFF. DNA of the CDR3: TGTGCCAGCAGTGCCGGGGGAATGGACACTGAAGCTTTCTTT. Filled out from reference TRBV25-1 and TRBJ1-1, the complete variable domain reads EADIYQTPRYLVIGTGKKITLECSQTMGHDKMYWYQQDPGMELHLIHYSYGVNSTEKGDLSSESTVSRIRTEHFPLTLESARPSHTSQYLCASSAGGMDTEAFFGQGTRLTVV.

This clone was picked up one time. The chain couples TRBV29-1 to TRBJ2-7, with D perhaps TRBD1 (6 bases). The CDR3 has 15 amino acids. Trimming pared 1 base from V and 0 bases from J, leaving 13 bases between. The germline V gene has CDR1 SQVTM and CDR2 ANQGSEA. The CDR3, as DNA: TGCAGCGTTGAAGGAGGGGGTAGAGGCTCCTACGAGCAGTACTTC. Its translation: CSVEGGGRGSYEQYF.

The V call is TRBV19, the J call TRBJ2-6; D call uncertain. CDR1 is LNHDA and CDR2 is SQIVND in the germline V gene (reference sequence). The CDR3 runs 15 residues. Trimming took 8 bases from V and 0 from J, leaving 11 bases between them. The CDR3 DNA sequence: TGTGCCAGTCGCCAGCCTCTCTCTGGGGCCAACGTCCTGACTTTC. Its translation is CASRQPLSGANVLTF.

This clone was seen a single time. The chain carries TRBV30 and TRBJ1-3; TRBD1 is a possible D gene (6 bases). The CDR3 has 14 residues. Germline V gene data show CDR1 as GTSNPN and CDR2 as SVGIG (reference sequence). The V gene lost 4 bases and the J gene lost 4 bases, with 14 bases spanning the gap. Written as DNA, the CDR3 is TGTGCCTGGACAGGGGAACTGGACGGAAACACCATATATTTT. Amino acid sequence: CAWTGELDGNTIYF. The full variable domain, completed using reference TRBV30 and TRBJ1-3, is SQTIHQWPATLVQPVGSPLSLECTVEGTSNPNLYWYRQAAGRGLQLLFYSVGIGQISSEVPQNLSASRPQDRQFILSSKKLLLSDSGFYLCAWTGELDGNTIYFGEGSWLTVV.

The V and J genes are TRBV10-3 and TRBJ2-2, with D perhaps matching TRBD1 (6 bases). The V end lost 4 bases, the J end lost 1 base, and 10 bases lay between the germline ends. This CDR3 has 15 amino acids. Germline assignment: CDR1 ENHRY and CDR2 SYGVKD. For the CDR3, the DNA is TGTGCCATCAGTGGTCGGGGACAGAACACCGGGGAGCTGTTTTTT. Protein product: CAISGRGQNTGELFF.

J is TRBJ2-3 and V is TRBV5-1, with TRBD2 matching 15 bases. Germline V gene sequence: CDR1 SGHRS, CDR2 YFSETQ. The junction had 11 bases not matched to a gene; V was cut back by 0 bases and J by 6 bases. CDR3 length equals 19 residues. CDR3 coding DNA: TGCGCCAGCAGCTTGGCCGGCCGTGGACTAGCGGGGGGGCTGGATACGCAGTATTTT. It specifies CASSLAGRGLAGGLDTQYF.

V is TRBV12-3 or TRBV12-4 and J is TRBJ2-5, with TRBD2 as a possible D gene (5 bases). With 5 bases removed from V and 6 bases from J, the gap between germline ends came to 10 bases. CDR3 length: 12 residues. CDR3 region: CASSLGGQTQYF. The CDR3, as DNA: TGTGCCAGCAGTCTGGGCGGGCAGACCCAGTACTTC.

The CDR3 protein is CASSEAGLGTGADYEQYF. In DNA, the CDR3 is TGTGCCAGCAGTGAAGCGGGGTTAGGGACAGGGGCCGACTACGAGCAGTACTTC. The gene calls are TRBV2 and TRBJ2-7, with 10 positions matching TRBD1. Germline CDR1 reads SNHLY; CDR2 reads FYNNEI. V shed 0 bases and J 3 bases; nucleotides not matched to a gene: 11. The CDR3 is 18 amino acids.

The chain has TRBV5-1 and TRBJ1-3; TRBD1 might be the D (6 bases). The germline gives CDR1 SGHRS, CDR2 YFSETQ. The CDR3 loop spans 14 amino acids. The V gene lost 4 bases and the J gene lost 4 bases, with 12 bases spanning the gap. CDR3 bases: TGCGCCAGCAGCCGGGGGGCAGGAGGAAACACCATATATTTT. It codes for CASSRGAGGNTIYF.

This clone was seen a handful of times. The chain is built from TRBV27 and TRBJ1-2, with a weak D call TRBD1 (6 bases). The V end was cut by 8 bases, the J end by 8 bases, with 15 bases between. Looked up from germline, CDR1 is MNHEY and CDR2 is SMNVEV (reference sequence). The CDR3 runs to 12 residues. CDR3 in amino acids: CASRWGRGGYTF. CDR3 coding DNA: TGTGCCAGCCGCTGGGGGCGGGGAGGCTACACCTTC.

The CDR3 coding sequence is TGTGCCAGCAGCTTCCCTCAGGGGACTGGTGGCTACACCTTC. Protein: CASSFPQGTGGYTF. The chain is built from TRBV11-2 and TRBJ1-2; possibly TRBD1 for D (6 bases). CDR1 SGHAT and CDR2 FQNNGV come from the germline V gene. V was shortened by 3 bases and J by 7 bases, with 15 bases between the two germline ends. There are 14 residues in the CDR3.

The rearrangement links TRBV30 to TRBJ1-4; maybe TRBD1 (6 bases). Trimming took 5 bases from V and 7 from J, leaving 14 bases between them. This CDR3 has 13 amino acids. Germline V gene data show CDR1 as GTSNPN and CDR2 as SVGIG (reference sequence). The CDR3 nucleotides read TGTGCCTGGGTAGGACAGACTGGTGAAAAACTGTTTTTT. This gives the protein CAWVGQTGEKLFF.

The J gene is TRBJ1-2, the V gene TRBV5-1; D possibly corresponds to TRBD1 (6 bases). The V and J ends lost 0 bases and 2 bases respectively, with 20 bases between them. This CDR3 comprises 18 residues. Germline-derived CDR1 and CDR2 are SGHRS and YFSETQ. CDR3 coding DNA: TGCGCCAGCAGCTTGGAATGGGACACCCCAATAGGGAACTATGGCTACACCTTC. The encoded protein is CASSLEWDTPIGNYGYTF.

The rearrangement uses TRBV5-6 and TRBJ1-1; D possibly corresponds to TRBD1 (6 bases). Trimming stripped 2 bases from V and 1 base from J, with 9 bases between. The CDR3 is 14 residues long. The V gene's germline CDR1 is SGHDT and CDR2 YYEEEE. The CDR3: CASSFLDRNTEAFF. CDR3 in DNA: TGTGCCAGCAGCTTTTTGGACAGGAACACTGAAGCTTTCTTT.

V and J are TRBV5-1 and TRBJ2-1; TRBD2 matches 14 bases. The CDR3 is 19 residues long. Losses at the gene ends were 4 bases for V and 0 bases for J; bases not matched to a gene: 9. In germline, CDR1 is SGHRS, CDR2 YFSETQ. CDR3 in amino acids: CASSRLGTSGGSSYNEQFF. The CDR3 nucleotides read TGCGCCAGCAGCCGACTAGGGACTAGCGGGGGAAGCTCCTACAATGAGCAGTTCTTC. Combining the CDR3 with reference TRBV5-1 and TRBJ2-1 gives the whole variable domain KAGVTQTPRYLIKTRGQQVTLSCSPISGHRSVSWYQQTPGQGLQFLFEYFSETQRNKGNFPGRFSGRQFSNSRSEMNVSTLELGDSALYLCASSRLGTSGGSSYNEQFFGPGTRLTVL.

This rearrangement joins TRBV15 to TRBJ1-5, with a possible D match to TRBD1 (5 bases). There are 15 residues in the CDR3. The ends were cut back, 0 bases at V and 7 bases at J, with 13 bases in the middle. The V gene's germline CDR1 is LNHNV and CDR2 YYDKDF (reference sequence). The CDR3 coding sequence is TGTGCCACCAGCAGAGATACGGGCAGGGAACAGCCCCAGCATTTT. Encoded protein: CATSRDTGREQPQHF.

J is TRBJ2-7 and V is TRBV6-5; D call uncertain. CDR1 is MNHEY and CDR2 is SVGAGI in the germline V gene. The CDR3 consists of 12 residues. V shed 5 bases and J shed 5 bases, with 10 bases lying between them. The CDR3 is CASSPSTDEQYF. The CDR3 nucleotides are TGTGCCAGCAGTCCAAGCACAGACGAGCAGTACTTC.